This TCR beta chain was sequenced for a study of circulating CD8 cells and anti-PD-1 response in melanoma. On the study more broadly: Complete or partial response defined responders; stable or progressive disease, non-responders. Overall study results and limits: Tumor reactivity was tested by peptide assays on expanded sorted subsets. At M1, fewer than 8% of TRB clonotypes appeared in multiple subsets. TIGIT repertoires were least diverse, DNEG repertoires most diverse.

Live CD3+CD8+TCRalphabeta+ cells were sorted into four subsets by PD-1 and/or TIGIT. Concerning this clonotype: Its antigen is still unknown. At one end, the junction sequence differs from germline, possibly due to a read error.

Germline V lookup: CDR1 SGHVS, CDR2 FNYEAQ. This CDR3 comprises 13 residues. Using approximately 15 ng of total RNA, TCR libraries were made with the QIAseq Immune Repertoire TCR panel. MiXCR, run by TCRdb on the reads, gives a single entry per CDR3 protein. Of hundreds of distinct CDR3 sequences in the sample, 7% to 10% are singletons; the top ten hold approximately 70%. The source was CD8+ T cells from PBMCs, collected at baseline or after one month of anti-PD-1 therapy (not recorded which). This rearrangement joins TRBV7-6 to TRBJ2-1; D might be TRBD1 (5 bases). The sequence was obtained from a human donor with melanoma. In DNA form, the CDR3 reads TGTGCCAGCCAAGGGGCACGGTACAATGAGCAGCTCTTC. Translation gives CASQGARYNEQLF. Full variable domain (remainder filled in from reference TRBV7-6 and TRBJ2-1): GAGVSQSPRYKVTKRGQDVALRCDPISGHVSLYWYRQALGQGPEFLTYFNYEAQQDKSGLPNDRFSAERPEGSISTLTIQRTEQRDSAMYRCASQGARYNEQLFGPGTRLTVL.